The 10 T cell receptor beta chains below were found in one sample sequenced in a study of shared clonotypes between healthy human individuals. The table came from immunoSEQ multiplex PCR; TCRdb's copy has only in-frame clones and leaves some out. The table includes about 650,000 clones, nearly 97% detected once. In the naive CD8 group, cells lacked CD45RO and were positively selected for CCR7, so terminally differentiated effector memory CD45RA+ cells were left out. Sequenced material: naive CD8+ T cells sorted from blood. The receptors here all came from a woman aged 25-40 years in good health.

The chain recombines TRBV5-1 with TRBJ2-3; no reliable D call. V was shortened by 5 bases and J by 3 bases, with 7 bases between the two germline ends. Germline CDR1 SGHRS, CDR2 YFSETQ. The CDR3 spans 12 residues. CDR3 residues: CASRSRTDTQYF. DNA of the CDR3: TGCGCCAGCAGATCAAGGACAGATACGCAGTATTTT.

The chain combines TRBV6-5 with TRBJ1-1; 7 bases fit TRBD1. This CDR3 spans 15 amino acids. Germline CDR1 MNHEY, CDR2 SVGAGI. Unmatched junction bases numbered 9, after V lost 4 bases and J lost 4 bases. The CDR3 loop is CASSWEGGGRTEAFF. The CDR3 DNA reads TGTGCCAGCAGTTGGGAAGGGGGCGGACGCACTGAAGCTTTCTTT.

The chain couples TRBV6-1 to TRBJ2-7; perhaps TRBD2 as D (7 bases). CDR1 MNHNS and CDR2 SASEGT come from the germline V gene. The CDR3 is made up of 13 amino acids. The ends were cut back, 2 bases at V and 7 bases at J, with 12 bases in the middle. The chain's CDR3 is CASSELGGHEQYF. CDR3 coding DNA: TGTGCCAGCAGTGAACTCGGGGGGCATGAGCAGTACTTC.

This clone came up once. The rearrangement links TRBV4-1 to TRBJ2-1; weak D call: TRBD2 (6 bases). From germline, CDR1 is MGHRA and CDR2 YSYEKL. This CDR3 comprises 15 residues. The V gene lost 4 bases and the J gene lost 8 bases, with 18 bases spanning the gap. The CDR3 region is CASSRSEGLVDEQFF. CDR3 nucleotides: TGCGCCAGCAGCCGAAGTGAGGGACTCGTCGATGAGCAGTTCTTC.

The chain combines TRBV28 with TRBJ1-5, with 7 bases aligning to TRBD1. Germline V gene sequence: CDR1 MDHEN, CDR2 SYDVKM. The V segment lost 3 bases and the J segment 1 base; nucleotides outside the gene matches: 6. The CDR3 contains 16 residues. This chain's CDR3 is CASSFLQGKSNQPQHF. CDR3 sequence (DNA): TGTGCCAGCAGTTTCTTACAGGGGAAAAGCAATCAGCCCCAGCATTTT. Based on the CDR3 plus reference TRBV28 and TRBJ1-5, the full variable domain is DVKVTQSSRYLVKRTGEKVFLECVQDMDHENMFWYRQDPGLGLRLIYFSYDVKMKEKGDIPEGYSVSREKKERFSLILESASTNQTSMYLCASSFLQGKSNQPQHFGDGTRLSIL.

The rearrangement links TRBV2 to TRBJ1-2; perhaps TRBD1 as D (6 bases). The CDR3 is 13 amino acids. V dropped 0 bases and J dropped 8 bases, with 10 bases sitting between them. From germline, CDR1 is SNHLY and CDR2 FYNNEI. The CDR3 reads CASSEAGQHGYTF. The CDR3 DNA reads as TGTGCCAGCAGTGAAGCGGGACAACACGGCTACACCTTC.

This CDR3 is CASRLTGTNEQFF. In DNA, the CDR3 is TGTGCCAGCAGATTGACAGGCACCAATGAGCAGTTCTTC. The gene calls are TRBV27 and TRBJ2-1, with D possibly matching TRBD1 (6 bases). Germline V lookup: CDR1 MNHEY, CDR2 SMNVEV (reference sequence). The ends were cut back, 6 bases at V and 6 bases at J, with 12 bases in the middle. The CDR3 has 13 residues.

The V and J genes are TRBV6-1 and TRBJ2-7; 9 bases line up with TRBD1. CDR3 length equals 15 residues. Looked up from germline, CDR1 is MNHNS and CDR2 is SASEGT. The J segment lost 2 bases and the V segment lost 4 bases, leaving 6 bases of the junction unmatched. The CDR3 DNA reads as TGTGCCAGCAGTGCCGGGACAGGGAACACCTACGAGCAGTACTTC. It encodes CASSAGTGNTYEQYF.

The chain uses TRBV27 and TRBJ2-1; tentatively, D is TRBD1 or TRBD2 (6 bases each). The V gene's germline CDR1 is MNHEY and CDR2 SMNVEV (reference sequence). Trimming stripped 6 bases from V and 4 bases from J, with 13 bases between. The CDR3 is 14 amino acids. CDR3 DNA sequence: TGTGCCAGCAGGCTGGGGGGCTTGTACAATGAGCAGTTCTTC. Translated: CASRLGGLYNEQFF.

V usage is TRBV15 and J usage is TRBJ1-4; D is unresolved. V lost 3 bases and J 0 bases, leaving 8 bases between the germline ends. CDR1 is LNHNV and CDR2 is YYDKDF in the germline V gene (reference sequence). The CDR3 consists of 15 residues. CDR3 nucleotide sequence: TGTGCCACCAGCAGGGAGCCGGCAACTAATGAAAAACTGTTTTTT. This sequence encodes CATSREPATNEKLFF.